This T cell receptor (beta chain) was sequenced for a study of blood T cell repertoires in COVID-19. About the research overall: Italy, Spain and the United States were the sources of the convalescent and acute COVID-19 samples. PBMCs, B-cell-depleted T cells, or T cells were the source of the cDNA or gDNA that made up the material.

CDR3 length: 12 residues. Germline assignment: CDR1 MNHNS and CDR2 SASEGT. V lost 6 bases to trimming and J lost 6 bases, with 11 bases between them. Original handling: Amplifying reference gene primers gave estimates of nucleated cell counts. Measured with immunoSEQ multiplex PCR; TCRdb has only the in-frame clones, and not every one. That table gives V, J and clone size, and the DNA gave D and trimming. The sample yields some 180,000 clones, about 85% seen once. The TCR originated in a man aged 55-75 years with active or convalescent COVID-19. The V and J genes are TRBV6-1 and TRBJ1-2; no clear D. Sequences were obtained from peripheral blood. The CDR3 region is CASRLIGNGYTF. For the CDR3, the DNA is TGTGCCAGCAGGTTGATCGGGAATGGCTACACCTTC.